The clone carrying this TCR beta chain appeared many times. Its target is not known. This sample stems from a study of early T cells in non-severe SARS-CoV-2 infection. Overall study findings and caveats: Comparison of clonotypes with VDJdb favored anti-spike CD8 responses while missing private and CD4 specificities.

In the library, individual cDNA molecules carried attached unique molecular identifiers. TCRdb itself ran the 5' RACE reads through MiXCR, one entry per CDR3 protein. The table records about 94,000 distinct CDR3 sequences, around 13% of them present only once. This TCR came from an adult who was a healthcare worker with PCR-confirmed SARS-CoV-2 infection or an uninfected control (not recorded which). Sequenced sample: whole blood.

This CDR3 reads CATSPTGTNQETQYF. The CDR3 nucleotides are TGTGCCACCTCACCGACAGGGACTAACCAAGAGACCCAGTACTTC. The chain is built from TRBV5-4 and TRBJ2-5, with D perhaps given as TRBD1 or TRBD2 (7 bases each). This CDR3 has 15 amino acids. V was cut by 9 bases and J by 0 bases, with 18 bases left in between. Germline values: CDR1 SGHNT, CDR2 YYREEE (reference sequence). Full variable domain (missing parts from reference TRBV5-4 and TRBJ2-5): ETGVTQSPTHLIKTRGQQVTLRCSSQSGHNTVSWYQQALGQGPQFIFQYYREEENGRGNFPPRFSGLQFPNYSSELNVNALELDDSALYLCATSPTGTNQETQYFGPGTRLLVL.